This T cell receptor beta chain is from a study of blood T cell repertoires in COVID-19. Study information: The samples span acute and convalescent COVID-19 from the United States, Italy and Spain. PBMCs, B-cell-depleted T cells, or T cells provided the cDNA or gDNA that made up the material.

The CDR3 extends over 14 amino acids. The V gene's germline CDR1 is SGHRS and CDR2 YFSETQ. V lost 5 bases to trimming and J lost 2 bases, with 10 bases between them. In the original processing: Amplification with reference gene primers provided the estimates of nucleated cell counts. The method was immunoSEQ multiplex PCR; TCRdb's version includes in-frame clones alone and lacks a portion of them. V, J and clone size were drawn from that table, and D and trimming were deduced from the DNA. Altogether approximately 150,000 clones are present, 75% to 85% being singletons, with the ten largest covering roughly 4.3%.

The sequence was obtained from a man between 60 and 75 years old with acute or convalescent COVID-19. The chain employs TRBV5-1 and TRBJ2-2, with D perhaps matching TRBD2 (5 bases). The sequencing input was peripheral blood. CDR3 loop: CASRGGTNTGELFF. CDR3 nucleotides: TGCGCCAGCAGAGGAGGAACCAACACCGGGGAGCTGTTTTTT.